This T cell receptor beta chain was sequenced during a study of T cell responses to AZD1222 COVID-19 vaccine. Method: immunoSEQ multiplex PCR; TCRdb's copy keeps in-frame clones and lacks some. This sample has approximately 110,000 clones, with more than 70% found just once. Note on this clone: What it binds is not known.

Trimming removed 2 bases from V and 5 bases from J, with 16 bases in between. This CDR3 has 15 residues. Per the germline V gene, CDR1 is SGHNT and CDR2 is YYREEE (reference sequence). Study results and limitations: Scientists sampled the repertoires only once the peak T cell response had passed. Regions left unmutated in variants are reportedly the target of nearly half of spike-specific TCRs.

This TCR was recovered from an adult in good health. The genes are TRBV5-4 and TRBJ2-5; D not resolved. The sequenced sample was peripheral blood, obtained on day 0 of AZD1222 vaccination. The CDR3 nucleotides are TGTGCCAGCAGCTTTATGACTGGGATTCGGGAGACCCAGTACTTC. Its translation is CASSFMTGIRETQYF. The full variable domain, its missing parts supplied by reference TRBV5-4 and TRBJ2-5, is ETGVTQSPTHLIKTRGQQVTLRCSSQSGHNTVSWYQQALGQGPQFIFQYYREEENGRGNFPPRFSGLQFPNYSSELNVNALELDDSALYLCASSFMTGIRETQYFGPGTRLLVL.